This T cell receptor beta chain was obtained from a study of TIL therapy for anti-PD-1-resistant metastatic lung cancer (dated by TCRdb to the early 2020s). Background for the entire study: Tumors were harvested prior to any PD-1/PD-L1 blockade, after which nivolumab was administered to patients, and lymphodepletion, expanded TIL infusion and IL-2 were given to patients who progressed. The cohort was composed predominantly of lung adenocarcinoma, with a few EGFR-mutant and two ALK-rearranged tumors included, and half of patients were identified as current or former smokers. Tumor and peripheral blood T cell receptor beta sequencing was used to track clonotypes across tumor, expanded TIL product and serial blood samples. Enrolled patients had a median age of around 50 years (range about 38-85) and a median tumor PD-L1 proportion score of less than 7%. A median non-synonymous tumor mutation burden of around 1.5 mutations per megabase was determined across the cohort by whole-exome sequencing. Study-wide conclusions, independent of this receptor: Clonotypes from the infused TIL partially replaced the baseline peripheral repertoire and then declined over months, and persistence showed no apparent association with response. The study protocol defined all tumor marker inferences as exploratory. Because the cohort was highly selected, with more treatment-naive, never-smoker and oncogene-addicted patients than is typical, generalizability is limited.

TCR beta CDR3 regions were amplified from genomic DNA with the immunoSEQ v3 hsTCRB kit using bias-controlled multiplex PCR. TCR libraries were sequenced on an Illumina NextSeq 500 to approximately 2 million read pairs for survey level or about 4.5-6.5 million for deep level. Per the source publication's procedure: The immunoSEQ Analyzer software assigned V, D and J genes, filtered out non-productive sequences, and reported clonality. Repertoires were compared using productive Simpson clonality and Morisita overlap index of productive TRB rearrangements between infused TIL and blood. For each clone in blood, the absolute clonotype count was estimated by multiplying the lymphocyte count by the CD3+ fraction and by the clone's productive frequency. TCRdb re-hosts the immuneACCESS table, in-frame sequences only. Its copies lack some clones; in the studies checked, an unresolved V gene accounts for under half of them, and the cause for the rest is not known. V and J calls and clone size are as listed in that table; D and trimming were resolved from the DNA. This sample is represented by under 55,000 clones; roughly 85% of them were singletons. The top ten hold roughly 5% of the sample.

With respect to this clone: Its antigen remains unidentified. No much larger clone exists at a distance of one base, and base qualities are not known.

The time point label of this sample denotes: pre-treatment sample, taken before nivolumab and TIL therapy. Adults with stage 4 NSCLC were enrolled in a dual-center phase I trial from 2017 to January 2020. Samples were obtained from a single-arm, open-label phase I trial in which tumor-infiltrating lymphocyte therapy with nivolumab was evaluated in advanced non-small cell lung cancer. Blood mononuclear cells from EDTA tubes were separated on a Ficoll gradient and snap-frozen as pellets, and DNA was extracted from the cells using a Qiagen mini-prep kit. From its cysteine to its phenylalanine, the CDR3 spans 17 amino acids. Only CDR3 DNA remains: 51 bases, in frame from the first base. CDR1 and CDR2 were assigned from the germline V gene (reference sequence) as SEHNR and FQNEAQ. V was cut back by 5 bases and J by 3 bases, leaving a gap of 22 bases between them.

The chain is made from TRBV7-9 and TRBJ2-5; the D gene is perhaps TRBD1, from 6 matching bases. This sequence originates from a woman between 30 and 85 years old with non-small cell lung cancer. Sequencing was performed on blood, taken at baseline. The CDR3 is CASSAPRAGAPEETQYF. In nucleotide form, the sequence is TGTGCCAGCAGCGCCCCAAGGGCAGGGGCGCCCGAAGAGACCCAGTACTTC. Reference TRBV7-9 and TRBJ2-5 proteins supply the regions before and after the CDR3; the full variable domain is: DTGVSQNPRHKITKRGQNVTFRCDPISEHNRLYWYRQTLGQGPEFLTYFQNEAQLEKSRLLSDRFSAERPKGSFSTLEIQRTEQGDSAMYLCASSAPRAGAPEETQYFGPGTRLLVL.